The entry below describes one TCR beta chain. TCRdb's table, derived via immunoSEQ multiplex PCR, lists solely in-frame clones and lacks some. This sample yields more than 100,000 clones, of which approximately 90% are seen a single time; under 4% belongs to the top ten. This CDR3 has 12 amino acids. The germline V gene has CDR1 MNHEY and CDR2 SVGAGI. The ends were cut back, 5 bases at V and 6 bases at J, with 11 bases in the middle. The data are from a study of T cell responses to AZD1222 COVID-19 vaccine. The sequences come from peripheral blood, collected on day 0 of AZD1222 vaccination. The receptor was derived from an adult in good health. The chain is built from TRBV6-5 and TRBJ2-7; the D gene is possibly TRBD2 (6 bases). CDR3 residues: CASSPAGTEQYF. CDR3 sequence (DNA): TGTGCCAGCAGTCCCGCGGGGACCGAGCAGTACTTC.